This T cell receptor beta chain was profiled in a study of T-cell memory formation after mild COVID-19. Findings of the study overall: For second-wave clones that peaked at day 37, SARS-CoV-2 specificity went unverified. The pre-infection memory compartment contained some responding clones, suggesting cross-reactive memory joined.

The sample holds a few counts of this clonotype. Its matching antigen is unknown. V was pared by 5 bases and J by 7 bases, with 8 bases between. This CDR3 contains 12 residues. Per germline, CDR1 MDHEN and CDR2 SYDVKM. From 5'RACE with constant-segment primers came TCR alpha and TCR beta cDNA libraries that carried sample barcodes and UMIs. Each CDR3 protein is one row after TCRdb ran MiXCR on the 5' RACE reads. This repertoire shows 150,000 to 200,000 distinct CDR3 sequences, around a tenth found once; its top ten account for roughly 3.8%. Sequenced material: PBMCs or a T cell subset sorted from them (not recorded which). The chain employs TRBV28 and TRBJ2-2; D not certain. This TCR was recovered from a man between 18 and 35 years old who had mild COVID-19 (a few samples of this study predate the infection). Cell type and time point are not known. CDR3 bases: TGTGCCAGCAGTCGCCTCTACGGGGAGCTGTTTTTT. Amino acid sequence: CASSRLYGELFF.